Given below is one T cell receptor (beta chain) in context. Its antigen is not identified. This sample is drawn from a study of cytomegalovirus exposure and HLA in healthy donors. CDR3 size: 15 residues. Trimming stripped 3 bases from V and 6 bases from J, with 15 bases between. Germline loops: CDR1 LNHDA, CDR2 SQIVND (reference sequence). PCR used 60 Vbeta primers and 13 Jbeta primers. Sequencing was performed with immunoSEQ multiplex PCR; in TCRdb, only in-frame clones are kept and a portion is missing. There are fewer than 200,000 clones in the sample; about 86% occur only once, and around 1.6% lies in the top ten. Study conclusions and caveats: A later analysis showed HLA-associated TCR beta chains outstripping equally common others in clonal expansion. Per published accounts, TCR beta sequences correctly predicted the HLA-A and HLA-B alleles of most subjects.

The chain links TRBV19 to TRBJ2-1; tentatively, D is TRBD2 (7 bases). Sequencing was done on a sample of PBMCs. This clonotype was obtained from a middle-aged man in good health and CMV-seropositive. This CDR3 reads CASSIGGARGNEQFF. As DNA, the CDR3 is TGTGCCAGTAGTATTGGGGGGGCTCGAGGCAATGAGCAGTTCTTC.